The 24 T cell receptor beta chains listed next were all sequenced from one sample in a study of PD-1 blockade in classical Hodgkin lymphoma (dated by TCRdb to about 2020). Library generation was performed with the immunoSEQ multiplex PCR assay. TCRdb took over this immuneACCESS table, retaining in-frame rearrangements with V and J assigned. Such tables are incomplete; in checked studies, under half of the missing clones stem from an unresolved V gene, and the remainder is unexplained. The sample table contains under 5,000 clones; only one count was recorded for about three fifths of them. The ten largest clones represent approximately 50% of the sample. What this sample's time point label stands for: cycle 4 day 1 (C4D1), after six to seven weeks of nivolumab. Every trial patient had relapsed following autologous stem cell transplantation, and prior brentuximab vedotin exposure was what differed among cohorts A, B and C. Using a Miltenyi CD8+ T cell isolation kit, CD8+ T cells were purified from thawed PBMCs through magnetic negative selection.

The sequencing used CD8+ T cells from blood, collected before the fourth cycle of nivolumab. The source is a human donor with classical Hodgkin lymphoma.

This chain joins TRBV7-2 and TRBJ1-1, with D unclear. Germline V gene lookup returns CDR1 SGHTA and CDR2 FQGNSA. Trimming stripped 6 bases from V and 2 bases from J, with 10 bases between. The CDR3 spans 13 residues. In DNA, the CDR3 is TGTGCCAGCAGTTGGGGATATAACACTGAAGCTTTCTTT. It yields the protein CASSWGYNTEAFF.

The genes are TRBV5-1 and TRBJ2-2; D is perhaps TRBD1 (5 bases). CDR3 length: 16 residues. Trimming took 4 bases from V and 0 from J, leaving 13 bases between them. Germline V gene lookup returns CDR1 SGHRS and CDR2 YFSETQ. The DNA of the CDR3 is TGCGCCAGCAGCCCACGACAGAACTCGAACACCGGGGAGCTGTTTTTT. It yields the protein CASSPRQNSNTGELFF.

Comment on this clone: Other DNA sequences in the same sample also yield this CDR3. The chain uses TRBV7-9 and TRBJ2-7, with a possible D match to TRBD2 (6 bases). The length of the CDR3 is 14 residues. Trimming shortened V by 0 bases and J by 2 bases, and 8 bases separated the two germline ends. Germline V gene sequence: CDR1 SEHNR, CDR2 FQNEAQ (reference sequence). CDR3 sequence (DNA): TGTGCCAGCAGCTTAGCGCCGGGAGCCTACGAGCAGTACTTC. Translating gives CASSLAPGAYEQYF.

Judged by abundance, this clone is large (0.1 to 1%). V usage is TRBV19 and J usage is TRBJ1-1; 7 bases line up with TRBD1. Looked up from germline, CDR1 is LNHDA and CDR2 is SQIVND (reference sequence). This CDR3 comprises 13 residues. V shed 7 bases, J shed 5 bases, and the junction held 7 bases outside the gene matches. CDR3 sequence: CASTSLQGTEAFF. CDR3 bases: TGTGCCAGTACCTCTTTACAGGGGACTGAAGCTTTCTTT.

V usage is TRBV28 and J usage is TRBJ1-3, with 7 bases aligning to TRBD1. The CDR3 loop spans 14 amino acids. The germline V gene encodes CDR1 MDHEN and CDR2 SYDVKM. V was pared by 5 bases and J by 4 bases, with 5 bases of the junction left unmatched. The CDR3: CASSGRGIGNTIYF. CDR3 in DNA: TGTGCCAGCAGTGGCAGGGGGATCGGAAACACCATATATTTT. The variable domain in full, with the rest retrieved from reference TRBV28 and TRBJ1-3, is DVKVTQSSRYLVKRTGEKVFLECVQDMDHENMFWYRQDPGLGLRLIYFSYDVKMKEKGDIPEGYSVSREKKERFSLILESASTNQTSMYLCASSGRGIGNTIYFGEGSWLTVV.

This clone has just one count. The CDR3: CASGPGYGTEAFF. The CDR3, as DNA: TGTGCTAGTGGCCCGGGGTATGGCACTGAAGCTTTCTTT. The chain joins TRBV12-5 to TRBJ1-1; no firm D call. In germline, CDR1 is LGHNT, CDR2 FRNRAP. V lost 6 bases and J lost 4, with 12 bases in between. This CDR3 is built from 13 residues.

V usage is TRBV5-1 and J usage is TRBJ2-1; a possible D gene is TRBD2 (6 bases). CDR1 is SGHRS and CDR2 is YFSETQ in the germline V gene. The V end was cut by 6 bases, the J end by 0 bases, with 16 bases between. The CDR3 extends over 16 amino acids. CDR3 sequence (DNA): TGCGCCAGCAACTTTCCGGACGGGAGCTCCTACAATGAGCAGTTCTTC. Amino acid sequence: CASNFPDGSSYNEQFF.

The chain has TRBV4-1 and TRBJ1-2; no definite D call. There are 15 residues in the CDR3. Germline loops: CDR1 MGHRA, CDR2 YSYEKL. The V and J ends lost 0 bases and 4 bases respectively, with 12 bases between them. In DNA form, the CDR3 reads TGCGCCAGCAGCCAAGATGGGTCAGATTTCTATGGCTACACCTTC. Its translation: CASSQDGSDFYGYTF.

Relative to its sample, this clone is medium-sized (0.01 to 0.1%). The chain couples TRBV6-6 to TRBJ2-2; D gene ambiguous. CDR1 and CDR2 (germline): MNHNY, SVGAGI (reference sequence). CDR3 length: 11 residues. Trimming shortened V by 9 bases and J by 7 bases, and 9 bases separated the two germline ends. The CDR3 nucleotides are TGTGCCAGTTGGGTAAACGGGGAGCTGTTTTTT. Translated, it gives CASWVNGELFF.

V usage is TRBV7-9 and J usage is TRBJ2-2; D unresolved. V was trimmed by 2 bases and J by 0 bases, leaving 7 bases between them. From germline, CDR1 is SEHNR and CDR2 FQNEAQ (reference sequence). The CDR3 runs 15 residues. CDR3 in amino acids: CASSLQRTNTGELFF. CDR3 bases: TGTGCCAGCAGCTTACAACGGACGAACACCGGGGAGCTGTTTTTT.

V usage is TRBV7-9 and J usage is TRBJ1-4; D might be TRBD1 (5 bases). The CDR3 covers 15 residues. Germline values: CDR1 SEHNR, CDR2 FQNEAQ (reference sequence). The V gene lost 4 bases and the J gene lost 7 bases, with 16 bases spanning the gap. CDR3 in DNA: TGTGCCAGCAGCTCCTCCGGGACGACGCTTGAAAAACTGTTTTTT. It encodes CASSSSGTTLEKLFF. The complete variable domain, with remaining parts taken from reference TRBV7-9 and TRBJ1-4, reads DTGVSQNPRHKITKRGQNVTFRCDPISEHNRLYWYRQTLGQGPEFLTYFQNEAQLEKSRLLSDRFSAERPKGSFSTLEIQRTEQGDSAMYLCASSSSGTTLEKLFFGSGTQLSVL.

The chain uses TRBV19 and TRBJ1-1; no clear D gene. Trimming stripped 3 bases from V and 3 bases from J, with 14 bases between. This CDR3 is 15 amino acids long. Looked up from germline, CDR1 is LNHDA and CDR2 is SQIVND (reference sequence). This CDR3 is CASSIFEREDTEAFF. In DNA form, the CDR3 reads TGTGCCAGTAGTATTTTCGAGAGGGAAGACACTGAAGCTTTCTTT.

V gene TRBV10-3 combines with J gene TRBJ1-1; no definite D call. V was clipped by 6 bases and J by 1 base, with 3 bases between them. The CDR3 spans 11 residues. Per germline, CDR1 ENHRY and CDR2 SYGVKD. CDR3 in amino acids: CAIRGNTEAFF. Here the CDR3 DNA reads TGTGCCATCAGGGGGAACACTGAAGCTTTCTTT.

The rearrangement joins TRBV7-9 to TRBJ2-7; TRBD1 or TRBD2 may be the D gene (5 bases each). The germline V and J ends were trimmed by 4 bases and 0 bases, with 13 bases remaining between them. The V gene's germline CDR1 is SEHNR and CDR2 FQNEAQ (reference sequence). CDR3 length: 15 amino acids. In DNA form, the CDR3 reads TGTGCCAGCAGCTCCGGGGCGATCAGCTCCTACGAGCAGTACTTC. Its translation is CASSSGAISSYEQYF.

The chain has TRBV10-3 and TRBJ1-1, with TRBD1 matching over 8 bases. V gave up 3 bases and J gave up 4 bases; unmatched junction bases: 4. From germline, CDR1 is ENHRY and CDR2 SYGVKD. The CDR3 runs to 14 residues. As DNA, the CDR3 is TGTGCCATCAGTGAACGGACAGGGCGCACTGAAGCTTTCTTT. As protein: CAISERTGRTEAFF.

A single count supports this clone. The CDR3, as DNA: TGTGCCAGCAGCACCGGCGTGGGGAACACTGAAGCTTTCTTT. It translates to CASSTGVGNTEAFF. The chain links TRBV7-9 to TRBJ1-1, with unresolved D. Per the germline V gene, CDR1 is SEHNR and CDR2 is FQNEAQ (reference sequence). The CDR3 has 14 amino acids. V shed 5 bases and J shed 1 base, with 11 bases lying between them.

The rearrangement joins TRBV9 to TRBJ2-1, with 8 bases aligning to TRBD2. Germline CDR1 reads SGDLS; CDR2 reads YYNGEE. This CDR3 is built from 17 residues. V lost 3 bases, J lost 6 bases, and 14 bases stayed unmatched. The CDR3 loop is CASSALAGKARVNEQFF. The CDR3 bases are TGTGCCAGCAGCGCCCTAGCGGGTAAGGCTCGGGTCAATGAGCAGTTCTTC.

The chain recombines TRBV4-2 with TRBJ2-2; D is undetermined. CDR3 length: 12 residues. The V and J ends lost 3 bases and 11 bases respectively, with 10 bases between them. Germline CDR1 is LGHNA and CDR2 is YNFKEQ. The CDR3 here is CASSQGSFELFF. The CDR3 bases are TGTGCCAGCAGCCAGGGGTCTTTCGAGCTGTTTTTT.

The CDR3 protein is CASGPGGGYEAFF. As DNA, the CDR3 is TGTGCCAGCGGCCCAGGGGGGGGATATGAAGCTTTCTTT. V is TRBV5-4 and J is TRBJ1-1; TRBD1 aligns across 7 bases. Germline CDR1 SGHNT, CDR2 YYREEE (reference sequence). J gave up 7 bases and V 7 bases, and 10 bases lay outside the gene matches. This CDR3 is 13 amino acids long. Full variable domain (rest looked up from reference TRBV5-4 and TRBJ1-1): ETGVTQSPTHLIKTRGQQVTLRCSSQSGHNTVSWYQQALGQGPQFIFQYYREEENGRGNFPPRFSGLQFPNYSSELNVNALELDDSALYLCASGPGGGYEAFFGQGTRLTVV.

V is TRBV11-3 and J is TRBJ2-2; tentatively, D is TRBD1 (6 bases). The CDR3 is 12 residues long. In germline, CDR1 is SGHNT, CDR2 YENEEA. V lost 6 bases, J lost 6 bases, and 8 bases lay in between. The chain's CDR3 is CASSEGAGELFF. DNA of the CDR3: TGTGCCAGCAGTGAGGGGGCCGGGGAGCTGTTTTTT.

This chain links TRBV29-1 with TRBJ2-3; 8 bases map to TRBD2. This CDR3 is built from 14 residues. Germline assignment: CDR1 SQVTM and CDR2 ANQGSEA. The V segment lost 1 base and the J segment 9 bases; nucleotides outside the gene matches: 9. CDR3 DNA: TGCAGCGTTGAAGGGCGGGAGGAAGAATTAACGCAGTATTTT. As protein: CSVEGREEELTQYF.

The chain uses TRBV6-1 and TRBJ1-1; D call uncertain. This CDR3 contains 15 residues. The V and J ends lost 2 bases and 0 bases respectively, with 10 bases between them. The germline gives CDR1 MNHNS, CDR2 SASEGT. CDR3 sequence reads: CASSESEGLNTEAFF. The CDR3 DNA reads TGTGCCAGCAGTGAATCTGAAGGCTTGAACACTGAAGCTTTCTTT.

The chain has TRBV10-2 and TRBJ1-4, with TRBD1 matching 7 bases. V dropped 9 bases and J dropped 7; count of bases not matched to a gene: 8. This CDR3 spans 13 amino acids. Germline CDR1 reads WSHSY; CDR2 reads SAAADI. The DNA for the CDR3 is TGCGCCAGTGCGACAGGGAGGGGTGAAAAACTGTTTTTT. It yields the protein CASATGRGEKLFF.

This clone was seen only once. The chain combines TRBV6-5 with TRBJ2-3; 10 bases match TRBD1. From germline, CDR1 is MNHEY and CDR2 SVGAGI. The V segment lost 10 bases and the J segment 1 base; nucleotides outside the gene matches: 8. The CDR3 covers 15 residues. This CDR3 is CATMTGGWGTDTQYF. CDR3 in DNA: TGTGCCACCATGACAGGGGGCTGGGGCACAGATACGCAGTATTTT.